This T cell receptor (beta chain) came from a study of response to subunit inactivated influenza vaccine. TCRdb re-called the RT-PCR reads through MiXCR, storing one row per CDR3 protein. The sample has around 710,000 distinct CDR3 sequences; approximately 15% are singletons. Note on this clonotype: Its antigen remains unidentified.

Trimming removed 7 bases from V and 4 bases from J, with 5 bases in between. The CDR3 contains 12 residues. Looked up from germline, CDR1 is ENHRY and CDR2 is SYGVKD. Findings of the study overall: A suggestion made by the authors is that each seasonal influenza vaccination recruits few new T cells.

The chain employs TRBV10-3 and TRBJ2-6; maybe TRBD1 (5 bases). The clonotype comes from a man aged 50 to 60 who received an inactivated influenza vaccine. Sample: PBMCs from blood, taken 14 to 15 days before vaccination. CDR3 sequence: CAITGGANVLTF. In DNA form, the CDR3 reads TGTGCCATCACAGGGGGGGCCAACGTCCTGACTTTC.